The 24 T cell receptor beta chains listed next were all sequenced from one sample in a study of blood T cell repertoires in COVID-19. Produced via immunoSEQ multiplex PCR; TCRdb's table is partial and in-frame only. The sample lists about 210,000 clones; 70% to 90% were seen once. Sequencing was performed on peripheral blood. The receptors shown here come from a middle-aged man with acute or convalescent COVID-19.

V usage is TRBV3-1 (or the pseudogene TRBV3-2) and J usage is TRBJ1-3; 7 positions agree with TRBD1. The CDR3 loop spans 16 amino acids. CDR1 LGHDT and CDR2 YNNKEL come from the germline V gene (reference sequence). The J segment lost 8 bases and the V segment lost 0 bases, leaving 10 bases of the junction unmatched. Here the CDR3 reads CASSQDIPTGYDTIYF. The CDR3 DNA reads TGTGCCAGCAGCCAAGATATCCCGACAGGGTACGACACCATATATTTT.

The gene calls are TRBV2 and TRBJ1-3; 8 bases fit TRBD1. After removal of 6 bases from V and 2 bases from J, the junction contained 3 bases not matched to a gene. The CDR3 loop spans 14 amino acids. CDR1 and CDR2 from the germline V gene are SNHLY and FYNNEI. The CDR3 region has the DNA TGTGCCAGCAGGAAGGACAGGGCTGGAAACACCATATATTTT. It translates to CASRKDRAGNTIYF. Using reference TRBV2 and TRBJ1-3 for the parts outside the CDR3, the full variable domain is EPEVTQTPSHQVTQMGQEVILRCVPISNHLYFYWYRQILGQKVEFLVSFYNNEISEKSEIFDDQFSVERPDGSNFTLKIRSTKLEDSAMYFCASRKDRAGNTIYFGEGSWLTVV.

The chain recombines TRBV2 with TRBJ2-3, with TRBD2 matching 14 bases. The ends lost 3 bases at V and 10 bases at J; junction bases unmatched: 9. Germline values: CDR1 SNHLY, CDR2 FYNNEI. The length of the CDR3 is 16 residues. CDR3 DNA: TGTGCCAGCAGTGAGGGGACTAGCGGGGGCCAGCGTCCGCAGTATTTT. Translating it yields CASSEGTSGGQRPQYF.

The chain has TRBV6-5 and TRBJ1-1, with a tentative D call TRBD1 (5 bases). CDR1 is MNHEY, CDR2 SVGAGI, per germline. V lost 8 bases to trimming and J lost 4 bases, with 11 bases between them. The CDR3 consists of 12 residues. The CDR3 loop reads CASSRGGTEAFF. The CDR3 DNA sequence: TGTGCCAGCTCGAGGGGAGGCACTGAAGCTTTCTTT.

The rearrangement joins TRBV6-5 to TRBJ2-3; 9 bases map to TRBD1. This CDR3 contains 15 residues. V shed 7 bases, J shed 0 bases, and the junction held 5 bases outside the gene matches. Germline V gene lookup returns CDR1 MNHEY and CDR2 SVGAGI. CDR3: CASTRQGGSTDTQYF. CDR3 nucleotides: TGTGCCAGCACCCGACAGGGGGGTAGCACAGATACGCAGTATTTT.

V is TRBV10-1 and J is TRBJ1-1; D is unclear. The CDR3 loop spans 14 amino acids. Per the germline V gene, CDR1 is WNHNN and CDR2 is SYGVQD (reference sequence). Deletions cut 8 bases from V and 4 bases from J, with 17 bases between. CDR3: CASFYPSGSTEAFF. CDR3 in DNA: TGCGCCAGCTTCTACCCCAGTGGGAGCACTGAAGCTTTCTTT.

The DNA for the CDR3 is TGTGCCAGCAGCCCGGTGAGACAGCCCCAGCATTTT. Translation: CASSPVRQPQHF. This sequence joins TRBV7-8 and TRBJ1-5; D remains ambiguous. From germline, CDR1 is SGHVS and CDR2 FQNEAQ. With 5 bases removed from V and 7 bases from J, the gap between germline ends came to 9 bases. The CDR3 extends over 12 amino acids.

The chain has TRBV4-2 and TRBJ2-1, with 9 bases identical to TRBD1. J was trimmed by 8 bases and V by 1 base; bases with no gene match: 6. The CDR3 contains 15 residues. Germline assignment: CDR1 LGHNA and CDR2 YNFKEQ. This CDR3 is CASSQGDRDIDEQFF. DNA for the CDR3: TGTGCCAGCAGCCAAGGGGACAGGGATATCGATGAGCAGTTCTTC.

The chain combines TRBV27 with TRBJ2-1; tentative D call: TRBD1 (5 bases). The CDR3 consists of 12 residues. V was clipped by 6 bases and J by 7 bases, with 10 bases between them. Germline CDR1 reads MNHEY; CDR2 reads SMNVEV (reference sequence). The CDR3, as DNA: TGTGCCAGCAGCCAGGGCCGGAATGAGCAGTTCTTC. Protein product: CASSQGRNEQFF.

The CDR3 DNA follows: TGTGCCAGCAGCCTCCCCAGGACTAGCGAAGAGACCCAGTACTTC. This translates into CASSLPRTSEETQYF. The chain links TRBV7-2 to TRBJ2-5, with 9 positions matching TRBD2. J gave up 3 bases and V 5 bases, and 7 bases lay outside the gene matches. The CDR3 spans 15 residues. Germline CDR1 SGHTA, CDR2 FQGNSA.

CDR3 residues: CASSFGVWEQYF. CDR3 DNA sequence: TGTGCCAGCAGCTTCGGGGTATGGGAGCAGTACTTC. This rearrangement joins TRBV7-2 to TRBJ2-7; D may be TRBD2 (5 bases). Germline assignment: CDR1 SGHTA and CDR2 FQGNSA. This CDR3 spans 12 amino acids. The V end was cut by 3 bases, the J end by 7 bases, with 10 bases between.

This chain uses TRBV5-1 with TRBJ2-2; TRBD2 might be the D (5 bases). CDR3 length: 15 amino acids. Trimming shortened V by 2 bases and J by 3 bases, and 11 bases separated the two germline ends. Germline V lookup: CDR1 SGHRS, CDR2 YFSETQ. The CDR3 loop is CASSFGMRDTGELFF. As DNA, the CDR3 is TGCGCCAGCAGCTTCGGGATGAGGGACACCGGGGAGCTGTTTTTT. The full variable domain, in which reference TRBV5-1 and TRBJ2-2 provide the parts outside the CDR3, is KAGVTQTPRYLIKTRGQQVTLSCSPISGHRSVSWYQQTPGQGLQFLFEYFSETQRNKGNFPGRFSGRQFSNSRSEMNVSTLELGDSALYLCASSFGMRDTGELFFGEGSRLTVL.

The chain couples TRBV19 to TRBJ2-3, with 7 bases lining up with TRBD1. The CDR3 covers 15 residues. CDR1 and CDR2 (germline): LNHDA, SQIVND (reference sequence). V lost 5 bases and J lost 5; bases outside the gene matches: 10. CDR3 sequence: CASSQLQGMVDTQYF. CDR3 bases: TGTGCCAGTAGTCAATTACAGGGGATGGTAGATACGCAGTATTTT.

The V gene is TRBV7-2, the J gene TRBJ2-3, with 16 positions matching TRBD2. The CDR3 runs 19 residues. Germline CDR1 is SGHTA and CDR2 is FQGNSA. J was trimmed by 6 bases and V by 1 base; bases with no gene match: 10. CDR3 protein: CASSLVPGTSGRAWDTQYF. The CDR3 DNA reads TGTGCCAGCAGCTTAGTGCCAGGGACTAGCGGGAGGGCCTGGGATACGCAGTATTTT.

V usage is TRBV6-5 and J usage is TRBJ1-1; no clear D. Germline V gene data show CDR1 as MNHEY and CDR2 as SVGAGI. V was pared by 5 bases and J by 4 bases, with 11 bases between. The CDR3 is 13 amino acids. The CDR3: CASSPTYGTEAFF. CDR3 DNA: TGTGCCAGCAGTCCAACTTACGGCACTGAAGCTTTCTTT.

The chain recombines TRBV7-2 with TRBJ1-6, with D uncertain. V was cut by 5 bases and J by 7 bases, with 9 bases left in between. CDR1 is SGHTA and CDR2 is FQGNSA in the germline V gene. The CDR3 has 13 amino acids. This CDR3 is CASSRRLNSPLHF. Here the CDR3 DNA reads TGTGCCAGCAGCCGTCGACTCAATTCACCCCTCCACTTT.

In DNA form, the CDR3 reads TGTGCCAGCAGCCCAGGACAGGGGCCCTACAATGAGCAGTTCTTC. Translating gives CASSPGQGPYNEQFF. The chain employs TRBV7-2 and TRBJ2-1; 9 positions agree with TRBD1. Trimming cost V 5 bases and J 2 bases; bases outside gene matches: 4. The CDR3 consists of 15 residues. Per the germline V gene, CDR1 is SGHTA and CDR2 is FQGNSA. Together with reference TRBV7-2 and TRBJ2-1, the CDR3 gives the full variable domain: GAGVSQSPSNKVTEKGKDVELRCDPISGHTALYWYRQSLGQGLEFLIYFQGNSAPDKSGLPSDRFSAERTGGSVSTLTIQRTQQEDSAVYLCASSPGQGPYNEQFFGPGTRLTVL.

This clone showed up just once. The V and J genes are TRBV10-1 and TRBJ2-1; 7 bases are shared with TRBD2. Per germline, CDR1 WNHNN and CDR2 SYGVQD (reference sequence). The ends lost 6 bases at V and 8 bases at J; junction bases unmatched: 7. This CDR3 is 13 amino acids long. The CDR3 here is CASRGGGSDEQFF. CDR3 nucleotides: TGCGCCAGCAGGGGCGGGGGAAGCGATGAGCAGTTCTTC.

The rearrangement uses TRBV3-1 (or the pseudogene TRBV3-2) and TRBJ2-1; TRBD2 matches at 10 bases. There are 15 residues in the CDR3. Per germline, CDR1 LGHDT and CDR2 YNNKEL (reference sequence). V gave up 6 bases and J gave up 4 bases; unmatched junction bases: 6. As DNA, the CDR3 is TGTGCCAGCAGTTATCGGACTAGCGGATACAATGAGCAGTTCTTC. It translates to CASSYRTSGYNEQFF.

This chain uses TRBV6-5 with TRBJ1-3; D call uncertain. The CDR3 totals 15 residues. CDR1 is MNHEY, CDR2 SVGAGI, per germline. V shed 4 bases and J shed 8 bases, with 18 bases lying between them. CDR3 DNA sequence: TGTGCCAGCAGTTTCGGACGCACCTCCGGGGACACCATATATTTT. As protein: CASSFGRTSGDTIYF.

CDR3 in DNA: TGTGCCAGCAGCTATGACAGGGTTGGTTTCCTTTTGAGGACTGAAGCTTTCTTT. This gives the protein CASSYDRVGFLLRTEAFF. The V gene is TRBV5-4, the J gene TRBJ1-1; 7 positions agree with TRBD1. V was clipped by 3 bases and J by 5 bases; unmatched bases: 19. The CDR3 extends over 18 amino acids. The V gene's germline CDR1 is SGHNT and CDR2 YYREEE (reference sequence).

CDR3 in amino acids: CASSVDDRHSPLHF. In DNA, the CDR3 is TGTGCCAGCAGCGTAGATGACAGACATTCACCCCTCCACTTT. V usage is TRBV9 and J usage is TRBJ1-6, with D tentatively TRBD1 (5 bases). V lost 0 bases to trimming and J lost 8 bases, with 9 bases between them. The CDR3 covers 14 residues. Germline values: CDR1 SGDLS, CDR2 YYNGEE. Looking up the rest from reference TRBV9 and TRBJ1-6 gives the full variable domain: DSGVTQTPKHLITATGQRVTLRCSPRSGDLSVYWYQQSLDQGLQFLIQYYNGEERAKGNILERFSAQQFPDLHSELNLSSLELGDSALYFCASSVDDRHSPLHFGNGTRLTVT.

The genes are TRBV7-9 and TRBJ2-1, with 8 bases identical to TRBD2. CDR3 length: 18 amino acids. The V gene end was trimmed by 5 bases and the J gene end by 0 bases; junction bases not matched to a gene: 12. The germline V gene encodes CDR1 SEHNR and CDR2 FQNEAQ (reference sequence). The CDR3 loop reads CASSPSGGGLPSYNEQFF. As DNA, the CDR3 is TGTGCCAGCAGCCCCTCCGGCGGGGGGCTCCCCTCCTACAATGAGCAGTTCTTC.

The chain joins TRBV3-1 (or the pseudogene TRBV3-2) to TRBJ2-1; 9 bases agree with TRBD2. The CDR3 covers 15 residues. V was clipped by 3 bases and J by 5 bases; unmatched bases: 5. The germline CDR1 and CDR2 sequences are LGHDT and YNNKEL (reference sequence). The CDR3 DNA reads as TGTGCCAGCAGCCAGTCTAGCGGGATCGACAATGAGCAGTTCTTC. It codes for CASSQSSGIDNEQFF.